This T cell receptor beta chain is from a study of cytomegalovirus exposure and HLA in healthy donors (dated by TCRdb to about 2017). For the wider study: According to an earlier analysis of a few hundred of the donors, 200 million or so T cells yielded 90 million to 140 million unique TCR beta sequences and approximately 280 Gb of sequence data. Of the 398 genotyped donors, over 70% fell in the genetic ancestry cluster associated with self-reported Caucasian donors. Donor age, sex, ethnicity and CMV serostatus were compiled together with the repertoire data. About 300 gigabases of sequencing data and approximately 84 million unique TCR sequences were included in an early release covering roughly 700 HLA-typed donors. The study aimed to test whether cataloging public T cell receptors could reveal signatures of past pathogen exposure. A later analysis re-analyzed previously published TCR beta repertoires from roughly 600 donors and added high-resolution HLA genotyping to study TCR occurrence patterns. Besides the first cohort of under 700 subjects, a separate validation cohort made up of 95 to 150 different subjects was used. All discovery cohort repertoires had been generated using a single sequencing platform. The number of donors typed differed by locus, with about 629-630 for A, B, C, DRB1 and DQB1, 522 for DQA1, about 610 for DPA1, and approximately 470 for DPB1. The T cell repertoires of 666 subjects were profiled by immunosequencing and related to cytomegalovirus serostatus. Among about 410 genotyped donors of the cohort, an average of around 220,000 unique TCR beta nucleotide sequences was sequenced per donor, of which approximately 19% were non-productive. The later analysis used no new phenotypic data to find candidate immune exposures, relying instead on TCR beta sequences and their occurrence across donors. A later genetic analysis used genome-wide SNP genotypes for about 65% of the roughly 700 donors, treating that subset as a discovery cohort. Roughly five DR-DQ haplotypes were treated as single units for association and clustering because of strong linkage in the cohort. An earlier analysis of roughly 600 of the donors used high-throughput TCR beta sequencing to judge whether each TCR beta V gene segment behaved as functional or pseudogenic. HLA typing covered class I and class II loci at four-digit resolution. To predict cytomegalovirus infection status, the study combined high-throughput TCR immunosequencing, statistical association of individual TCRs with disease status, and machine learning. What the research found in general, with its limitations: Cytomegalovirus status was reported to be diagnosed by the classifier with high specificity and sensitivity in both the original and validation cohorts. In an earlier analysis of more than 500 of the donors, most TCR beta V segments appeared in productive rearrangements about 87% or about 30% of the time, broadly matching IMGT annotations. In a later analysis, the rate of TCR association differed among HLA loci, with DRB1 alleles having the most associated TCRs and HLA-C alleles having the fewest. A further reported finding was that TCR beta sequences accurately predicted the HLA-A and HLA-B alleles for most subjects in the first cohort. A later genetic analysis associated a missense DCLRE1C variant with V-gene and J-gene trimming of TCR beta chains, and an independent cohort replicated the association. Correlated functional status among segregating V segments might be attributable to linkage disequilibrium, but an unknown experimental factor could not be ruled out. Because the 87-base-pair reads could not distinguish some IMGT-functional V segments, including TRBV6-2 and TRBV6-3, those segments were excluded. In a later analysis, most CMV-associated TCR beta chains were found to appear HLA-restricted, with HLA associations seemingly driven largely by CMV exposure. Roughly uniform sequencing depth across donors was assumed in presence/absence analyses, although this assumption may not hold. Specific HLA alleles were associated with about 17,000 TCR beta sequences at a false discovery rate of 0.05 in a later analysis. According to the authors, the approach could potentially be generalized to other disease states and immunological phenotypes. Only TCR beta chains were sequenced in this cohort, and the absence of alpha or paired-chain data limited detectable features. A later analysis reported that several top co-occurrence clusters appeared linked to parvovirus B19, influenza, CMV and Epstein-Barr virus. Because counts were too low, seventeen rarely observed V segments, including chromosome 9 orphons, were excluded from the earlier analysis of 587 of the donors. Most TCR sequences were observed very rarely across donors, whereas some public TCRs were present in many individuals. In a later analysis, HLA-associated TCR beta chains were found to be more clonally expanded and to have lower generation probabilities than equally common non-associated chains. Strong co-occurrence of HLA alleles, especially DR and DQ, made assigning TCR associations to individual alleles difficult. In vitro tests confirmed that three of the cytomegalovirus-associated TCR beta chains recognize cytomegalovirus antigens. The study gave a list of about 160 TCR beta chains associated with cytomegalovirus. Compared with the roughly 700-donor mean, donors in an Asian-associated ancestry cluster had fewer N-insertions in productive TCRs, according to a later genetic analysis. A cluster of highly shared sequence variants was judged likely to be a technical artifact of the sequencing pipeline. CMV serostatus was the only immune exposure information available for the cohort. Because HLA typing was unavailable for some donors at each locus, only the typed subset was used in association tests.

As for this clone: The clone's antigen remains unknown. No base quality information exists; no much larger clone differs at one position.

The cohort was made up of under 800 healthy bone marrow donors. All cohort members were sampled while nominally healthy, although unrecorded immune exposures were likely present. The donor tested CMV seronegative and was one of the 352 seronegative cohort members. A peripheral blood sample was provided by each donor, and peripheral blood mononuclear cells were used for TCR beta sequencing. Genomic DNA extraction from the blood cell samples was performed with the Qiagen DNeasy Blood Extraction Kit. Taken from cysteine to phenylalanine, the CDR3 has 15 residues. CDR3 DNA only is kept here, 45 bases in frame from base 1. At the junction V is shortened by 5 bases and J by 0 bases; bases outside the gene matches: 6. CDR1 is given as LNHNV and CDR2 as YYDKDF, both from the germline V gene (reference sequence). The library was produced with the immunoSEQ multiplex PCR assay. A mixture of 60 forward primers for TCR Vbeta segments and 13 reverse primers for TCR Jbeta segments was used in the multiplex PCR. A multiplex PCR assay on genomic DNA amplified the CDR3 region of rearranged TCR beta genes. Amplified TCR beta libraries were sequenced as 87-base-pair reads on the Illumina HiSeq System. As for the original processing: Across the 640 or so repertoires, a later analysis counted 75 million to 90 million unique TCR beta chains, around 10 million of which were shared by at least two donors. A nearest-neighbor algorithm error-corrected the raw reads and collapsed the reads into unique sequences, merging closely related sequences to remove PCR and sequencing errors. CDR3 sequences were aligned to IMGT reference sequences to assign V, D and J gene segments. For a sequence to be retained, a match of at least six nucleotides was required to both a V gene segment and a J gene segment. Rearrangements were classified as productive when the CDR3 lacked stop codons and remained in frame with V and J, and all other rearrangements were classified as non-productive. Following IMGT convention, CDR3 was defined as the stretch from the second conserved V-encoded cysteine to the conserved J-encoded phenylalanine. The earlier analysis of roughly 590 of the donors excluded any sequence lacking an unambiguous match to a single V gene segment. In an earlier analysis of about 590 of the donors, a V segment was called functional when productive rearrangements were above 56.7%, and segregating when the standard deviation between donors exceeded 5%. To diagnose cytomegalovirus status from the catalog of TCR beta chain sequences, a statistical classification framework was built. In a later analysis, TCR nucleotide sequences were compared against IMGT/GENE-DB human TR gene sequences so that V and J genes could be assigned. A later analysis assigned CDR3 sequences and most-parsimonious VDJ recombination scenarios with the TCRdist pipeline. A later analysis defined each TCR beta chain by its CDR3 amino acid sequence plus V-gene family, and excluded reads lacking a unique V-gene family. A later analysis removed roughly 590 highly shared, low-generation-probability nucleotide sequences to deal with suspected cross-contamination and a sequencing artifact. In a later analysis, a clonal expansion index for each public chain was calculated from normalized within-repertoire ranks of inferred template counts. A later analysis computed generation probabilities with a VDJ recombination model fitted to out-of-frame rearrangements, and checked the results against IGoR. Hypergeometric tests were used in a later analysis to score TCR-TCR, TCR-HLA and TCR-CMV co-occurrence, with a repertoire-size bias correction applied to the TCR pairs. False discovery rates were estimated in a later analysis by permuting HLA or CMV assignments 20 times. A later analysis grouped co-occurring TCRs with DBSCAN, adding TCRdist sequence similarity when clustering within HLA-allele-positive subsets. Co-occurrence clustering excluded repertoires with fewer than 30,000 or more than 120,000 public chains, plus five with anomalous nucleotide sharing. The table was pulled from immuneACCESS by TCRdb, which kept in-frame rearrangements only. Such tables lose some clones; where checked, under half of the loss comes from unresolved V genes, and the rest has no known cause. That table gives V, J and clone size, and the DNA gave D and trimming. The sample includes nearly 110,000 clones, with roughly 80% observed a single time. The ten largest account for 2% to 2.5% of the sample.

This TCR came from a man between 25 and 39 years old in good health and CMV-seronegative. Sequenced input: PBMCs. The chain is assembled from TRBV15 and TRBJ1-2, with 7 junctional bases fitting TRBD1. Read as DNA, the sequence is TGTGCCACCAGCCGTCCCGGGACAGCTAACTATGGCTACACCTTC. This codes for CATSRPGTANYGYTF.